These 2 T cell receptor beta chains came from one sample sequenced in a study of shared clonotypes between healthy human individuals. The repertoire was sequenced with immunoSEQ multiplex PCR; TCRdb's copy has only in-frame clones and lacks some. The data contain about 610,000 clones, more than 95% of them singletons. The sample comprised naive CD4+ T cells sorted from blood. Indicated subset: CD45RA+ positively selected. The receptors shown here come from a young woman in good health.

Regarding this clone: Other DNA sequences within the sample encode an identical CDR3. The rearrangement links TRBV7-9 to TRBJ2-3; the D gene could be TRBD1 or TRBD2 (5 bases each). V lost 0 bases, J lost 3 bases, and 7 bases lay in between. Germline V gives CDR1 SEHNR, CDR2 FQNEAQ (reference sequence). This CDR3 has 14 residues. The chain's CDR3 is CASSLAGVTDTQYF. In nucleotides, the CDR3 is TGTGCCAGCAGCTTAGCGGGGGTAACAGATACGCAGTATTTT.

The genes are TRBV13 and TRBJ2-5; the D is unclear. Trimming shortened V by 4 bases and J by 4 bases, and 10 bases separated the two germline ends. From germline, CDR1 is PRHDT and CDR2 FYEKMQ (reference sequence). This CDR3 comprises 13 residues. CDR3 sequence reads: CASSSPTRETQYF. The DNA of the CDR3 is TGTGCCAGCAGCTCCCCCACGAGAGAGACCCAGTACTTC.